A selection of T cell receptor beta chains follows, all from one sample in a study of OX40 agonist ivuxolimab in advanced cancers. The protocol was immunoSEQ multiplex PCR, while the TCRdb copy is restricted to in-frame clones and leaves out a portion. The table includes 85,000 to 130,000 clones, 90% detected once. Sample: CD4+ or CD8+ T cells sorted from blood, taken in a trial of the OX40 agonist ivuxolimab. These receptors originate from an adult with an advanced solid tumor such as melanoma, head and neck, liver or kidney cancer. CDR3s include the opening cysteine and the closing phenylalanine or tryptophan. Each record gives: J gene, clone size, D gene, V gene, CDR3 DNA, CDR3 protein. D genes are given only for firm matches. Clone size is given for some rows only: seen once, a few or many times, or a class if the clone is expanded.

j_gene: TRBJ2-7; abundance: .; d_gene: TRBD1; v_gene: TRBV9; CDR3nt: TGTGCCAGCAGCGGTAGGGACAGCTCCTACGAGCAGTACTTC; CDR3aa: CASSGRDSSYEQYF
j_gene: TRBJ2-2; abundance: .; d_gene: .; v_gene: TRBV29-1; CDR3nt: TGCAGCGTTGCCGCGTTAGGGGGTGGCACCGGGGAGCTGTTTTTT; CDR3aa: CSVAALGGGTGELFF
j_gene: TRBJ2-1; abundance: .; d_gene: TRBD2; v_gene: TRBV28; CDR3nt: TGTGCCAGCAGTCTAGCGGGGCCCTCCTACAATGAGCAGTTCTTC; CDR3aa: CASSLAGPSYNEQFF
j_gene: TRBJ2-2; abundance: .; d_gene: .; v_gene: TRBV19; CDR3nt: TGTGCCAGTAGTATACACCTCTGGGGTTCCCCCGGGGAGCTGTTTTTT; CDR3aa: CASSIHLWGSPGELFF
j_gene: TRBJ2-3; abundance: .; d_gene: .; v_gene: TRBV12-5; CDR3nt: TGTGCTAGTGGAGCCTCTGGAACAGATACGCAGTATTTT; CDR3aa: CASGASGTDTQYF
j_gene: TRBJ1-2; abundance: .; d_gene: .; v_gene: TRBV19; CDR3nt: TGTGCCAGTAGTTGGGACGAGCGGTATGGCTACACCTTC; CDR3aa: CASSWDERYGYTF
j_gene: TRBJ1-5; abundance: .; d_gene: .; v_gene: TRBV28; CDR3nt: TGTGCCAGCAGTGACCCTTTTCAGCCCCAGCATTTT; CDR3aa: CASSDPFQPQHF
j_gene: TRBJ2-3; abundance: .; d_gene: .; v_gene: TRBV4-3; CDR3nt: TGCGCCAGCAGCCAAGGCCCGGAGGGGCGCACAGATACGCAGTATTTT; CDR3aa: CASSQGPEGRTDTQYF
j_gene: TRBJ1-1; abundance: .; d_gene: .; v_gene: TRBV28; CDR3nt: TGTGCCAGCAGTTCTCTGGGACGGACGAACACTGAAGCTTTCTTT; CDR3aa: CASSSLGRTNTEAFF
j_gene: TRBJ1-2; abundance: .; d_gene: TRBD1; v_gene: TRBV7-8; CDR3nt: TGTGCCAGCAGCTTAGGTCGGACAGGGGACTATGGCTACACCTTC; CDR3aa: CASSLGRTGDYGYTF
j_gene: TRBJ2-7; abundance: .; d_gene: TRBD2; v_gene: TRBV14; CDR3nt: TGTGCCAGCAGCCGAGACGAAACTAGCGGGTCCTACGAGCAGTACTTC; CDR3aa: CASSRDETSGSYEQYF
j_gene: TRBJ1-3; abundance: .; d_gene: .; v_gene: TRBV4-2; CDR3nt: TGTGCCAGCAGCCAAGATTGGCGGGGCCCTGGAAACACCATATATTTT; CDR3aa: CASSQDWRGPGNTIYF
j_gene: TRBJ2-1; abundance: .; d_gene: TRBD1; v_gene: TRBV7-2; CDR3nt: TGTGCCAGCAGCTATGCGGCAGGGACAGGGAATGAGCAGTTCTTC; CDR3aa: CASSYAAGTGNEQFF
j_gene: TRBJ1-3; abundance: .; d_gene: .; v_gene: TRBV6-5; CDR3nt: TGTGCCAGCAGCGGAACGTTGTCGGGAAACACCATATATTTT; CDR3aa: CASSGTLSGNTIYF
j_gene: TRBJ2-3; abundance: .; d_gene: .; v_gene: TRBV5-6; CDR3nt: TGTGCCAGCAGCTCCCTAGACACAGATACGCAGTATTTT; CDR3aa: CASSSLDTDTQYF
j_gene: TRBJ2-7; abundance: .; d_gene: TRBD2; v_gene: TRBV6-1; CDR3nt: TGTGCCAGCAGACCCTCCGGGACTAGCGGGACCGAGCAGTACTTC; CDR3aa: CASRPSGTSGTEQYF
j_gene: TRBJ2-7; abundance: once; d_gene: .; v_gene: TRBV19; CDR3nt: TGTGCCAGTAGCTATGACAGTAGGAGCTCCTACGAGCAGTACTTC; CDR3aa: CASSYDSRSSYEQYF
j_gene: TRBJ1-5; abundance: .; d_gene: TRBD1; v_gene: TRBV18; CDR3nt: TGTGCCAGCTCACCACCGTCAGGGGGAGATCAGCCCCAGCATTTT; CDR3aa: CASSPPSGGDQPQHF
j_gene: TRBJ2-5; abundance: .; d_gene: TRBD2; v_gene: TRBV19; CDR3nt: TGTGCCAGTAGGGAAACTAGCGGGAGTGAGACCCAGTACTTC; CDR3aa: CASRETSGSETQYF
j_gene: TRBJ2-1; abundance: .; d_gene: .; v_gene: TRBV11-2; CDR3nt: TGTGCCAGCAGCCCCATGGGGGCCCCCGCGGAGGAGCAGTTCTTC; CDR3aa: CASSPMGAPAEEQFF
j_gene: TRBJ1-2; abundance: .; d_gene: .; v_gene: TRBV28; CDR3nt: TGTGCCAGCAGTTTCGTAATACAGGGAGGTCGTGGCTACACCTTC; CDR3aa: CASSFVIQGGRGYTF
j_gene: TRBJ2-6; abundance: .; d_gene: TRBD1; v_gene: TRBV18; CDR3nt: TGTGCCAGCTCATCCCAGACAGGGACTGGGGCCAACGTCCTGACTTTC; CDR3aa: CASSSQTGTGANVLTF
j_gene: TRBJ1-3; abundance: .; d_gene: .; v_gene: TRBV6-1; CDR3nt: TGTGCCACCCGAGTAGGTGCGGGAAACACCATATATTTT; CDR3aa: CATRVGAGNTIYF
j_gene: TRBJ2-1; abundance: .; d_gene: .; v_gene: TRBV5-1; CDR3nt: TGCGCCAGCAGCCCGACAGGACTAAACAATGAGCAGTTCTTC; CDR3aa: CASSPTGLNNEQFF
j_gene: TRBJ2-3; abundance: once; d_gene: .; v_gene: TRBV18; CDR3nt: TGTGCCAGCTCACCACCGATGCACACAGATACGCAGTATTTT; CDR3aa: CASSPPMHTDTQYF
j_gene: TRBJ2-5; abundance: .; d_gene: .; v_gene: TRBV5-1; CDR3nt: TGCGCCAGCAGCTTGGAAGGGGTGGGATGGGAGACCCAGTACTTC; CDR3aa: CASSLEGVGWETQYF
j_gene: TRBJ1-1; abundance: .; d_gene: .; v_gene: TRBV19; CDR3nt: TGTGCCAGTAGTATCCCCCGACAGCGTCCGGGGACTGAAGCTTTCTTT; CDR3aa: CASSIPRQRPGTEAFF
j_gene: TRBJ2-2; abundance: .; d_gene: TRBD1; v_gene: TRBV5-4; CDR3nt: TGTGCCAGCAGCTTGGCCTGGACAGGGGGAGCCGGGGAGCTGTTTTTT; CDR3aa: CASSLAWTGGAGELFF
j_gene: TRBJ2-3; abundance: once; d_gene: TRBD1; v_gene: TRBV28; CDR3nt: TGTGCCAGCACTAGTTTGGGACAGGGAGATACGCAGTATTTT; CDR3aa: CASTSLGQGDTQYF
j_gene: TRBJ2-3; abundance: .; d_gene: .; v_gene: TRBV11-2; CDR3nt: TGTGCCAGCACCCCTAGCACAGATACGCAGTATTTT; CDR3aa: CASTPSTDTQYF
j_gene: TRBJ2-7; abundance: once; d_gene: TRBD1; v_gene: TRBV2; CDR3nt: TGTGCCAGCAGCTTGGGACAGGGGTTGGAGCAGTACTTC; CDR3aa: CASSLGQGLEQYF
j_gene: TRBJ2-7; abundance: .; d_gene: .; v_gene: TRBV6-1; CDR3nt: TGTGCCAGCAGTGAATTGGGATACGAGCAGTACTTC; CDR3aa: CASSELGYEQYF
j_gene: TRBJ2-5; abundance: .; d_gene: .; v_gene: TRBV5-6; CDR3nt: TGTGCCAGCAGCTCCTATGAGACCCAGTACTTC; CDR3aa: CASSSYETQYF